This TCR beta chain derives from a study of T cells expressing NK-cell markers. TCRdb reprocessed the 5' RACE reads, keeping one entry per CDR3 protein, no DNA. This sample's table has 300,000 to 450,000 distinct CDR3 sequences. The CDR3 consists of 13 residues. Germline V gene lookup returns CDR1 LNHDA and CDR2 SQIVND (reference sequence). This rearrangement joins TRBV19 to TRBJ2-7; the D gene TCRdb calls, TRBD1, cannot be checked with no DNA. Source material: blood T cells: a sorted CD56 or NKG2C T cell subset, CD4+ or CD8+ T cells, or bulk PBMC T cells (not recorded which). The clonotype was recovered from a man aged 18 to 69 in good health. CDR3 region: CASSVGAWYEQYF.